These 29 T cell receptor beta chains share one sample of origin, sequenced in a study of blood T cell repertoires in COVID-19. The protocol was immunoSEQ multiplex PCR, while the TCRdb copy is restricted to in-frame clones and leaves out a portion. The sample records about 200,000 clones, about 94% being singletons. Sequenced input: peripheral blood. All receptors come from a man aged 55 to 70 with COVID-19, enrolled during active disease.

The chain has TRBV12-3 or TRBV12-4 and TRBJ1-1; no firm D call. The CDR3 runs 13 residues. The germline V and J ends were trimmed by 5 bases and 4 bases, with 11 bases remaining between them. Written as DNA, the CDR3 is TGTGCCAGCAGTCTTCAGATTGGCACTGAAGCTTTCTTT. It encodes CASSLQIGTEAFF.

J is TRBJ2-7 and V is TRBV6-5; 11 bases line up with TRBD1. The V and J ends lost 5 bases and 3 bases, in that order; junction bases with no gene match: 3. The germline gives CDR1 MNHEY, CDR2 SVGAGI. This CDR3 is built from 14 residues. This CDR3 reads CASSRTGGYYEQYF. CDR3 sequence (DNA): TGTGCCAGCAGTAGGACAGGGGGCTACTACGAGCAGTACTTC.

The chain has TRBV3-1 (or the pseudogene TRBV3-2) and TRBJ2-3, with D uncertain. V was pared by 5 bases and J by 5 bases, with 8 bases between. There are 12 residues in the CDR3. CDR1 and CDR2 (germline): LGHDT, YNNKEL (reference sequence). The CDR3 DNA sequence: TGTGCCAGCAGCGCCTCGGGAGATACGCAGTATTTT. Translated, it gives CASSASGDTQYF.

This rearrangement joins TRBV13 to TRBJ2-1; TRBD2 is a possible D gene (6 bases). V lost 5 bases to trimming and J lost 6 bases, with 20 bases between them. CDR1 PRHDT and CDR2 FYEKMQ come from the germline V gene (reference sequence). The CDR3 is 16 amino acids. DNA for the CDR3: TGTGCCAGCAGCCTCCCGGGAGCGGGTGGGAGCAATGAGCAGTTCTTC. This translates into CASSLPGAGGSNEQFF.

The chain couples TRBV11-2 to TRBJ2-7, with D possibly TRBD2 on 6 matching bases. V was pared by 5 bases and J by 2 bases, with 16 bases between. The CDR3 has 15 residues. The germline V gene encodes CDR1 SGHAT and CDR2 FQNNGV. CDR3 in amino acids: CASSPRAGPTYEQYF. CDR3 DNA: TGTGCCAGCAGCCCACGGGCGGGACCCACCTACGAGCAGTACTTC.

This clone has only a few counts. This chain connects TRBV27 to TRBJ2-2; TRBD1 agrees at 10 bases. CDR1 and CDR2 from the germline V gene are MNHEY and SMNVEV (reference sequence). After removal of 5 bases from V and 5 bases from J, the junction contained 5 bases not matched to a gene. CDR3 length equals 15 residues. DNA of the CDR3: TGTGCCAGCAGTGACAGGGGGCTAGGGACCGGGGAGCTGTTTTTT. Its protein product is CASSDRGLGTGELFF.

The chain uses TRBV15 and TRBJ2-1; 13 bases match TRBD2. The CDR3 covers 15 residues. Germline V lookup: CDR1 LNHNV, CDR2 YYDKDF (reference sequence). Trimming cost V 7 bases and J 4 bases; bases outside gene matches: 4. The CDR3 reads CATNPLAGGYNEQFF. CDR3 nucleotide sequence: TGTGCCACCAATCCACTAGCGGGAGGGTACAATGAGCAGTTCTTC.

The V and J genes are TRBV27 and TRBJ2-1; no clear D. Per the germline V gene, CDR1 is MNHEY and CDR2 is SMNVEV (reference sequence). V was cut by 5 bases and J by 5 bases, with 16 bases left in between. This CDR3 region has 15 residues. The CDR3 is CASSPLTSGHNEQFF. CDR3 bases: TGTGCCAGCAGTCCTCTCACCTCCGGTCACAATGAGCAGTTCTTC.

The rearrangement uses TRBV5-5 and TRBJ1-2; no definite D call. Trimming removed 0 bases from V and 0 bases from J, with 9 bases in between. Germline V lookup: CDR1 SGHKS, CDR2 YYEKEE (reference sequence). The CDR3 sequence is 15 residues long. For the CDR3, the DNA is TGTGCCAGCAGCTTGGTGGCAGGCCCTAACTATGGCTACACCTTC. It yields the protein CASSLVAGPNYGYTF. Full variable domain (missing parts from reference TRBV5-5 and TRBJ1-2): DAGVTQSPTHLIKTRGQQVTLRCSPISGHKSVSWYQQVLGQGPQFIFQYYEKEERGRGNFPDRFSARQFPNYSSELNVNALLLGDSALYLCASSLVAGPNYGYTFGSGTRLTVV.

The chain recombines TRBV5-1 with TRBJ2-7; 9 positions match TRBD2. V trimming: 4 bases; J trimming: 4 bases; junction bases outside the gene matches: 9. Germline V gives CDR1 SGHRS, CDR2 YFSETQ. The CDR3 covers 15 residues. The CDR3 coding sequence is TGCGCCAGCAGCGCATTCCTAGCGGGGAGTTACGAGCAGTACTTC. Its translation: CASSAFLAGSYEQYF.

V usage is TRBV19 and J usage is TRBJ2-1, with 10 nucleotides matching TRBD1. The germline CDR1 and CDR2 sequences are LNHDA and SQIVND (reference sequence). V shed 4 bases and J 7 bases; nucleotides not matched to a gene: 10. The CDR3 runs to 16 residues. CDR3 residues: CASSKETGGWENEQFF. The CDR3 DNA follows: TGTGCCAGTAGTAAGGAGACAGGGGGCTGGGAGAATGAGCAGTTCTTC.

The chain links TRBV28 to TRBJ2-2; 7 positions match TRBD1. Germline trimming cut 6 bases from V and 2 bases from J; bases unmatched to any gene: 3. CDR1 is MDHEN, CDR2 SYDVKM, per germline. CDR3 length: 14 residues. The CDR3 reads CASSGQVNTGELFF. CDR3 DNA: TGTGCCAGCAGCGGACAGGTCAACACCGGGGAGCTGTTTTTT.

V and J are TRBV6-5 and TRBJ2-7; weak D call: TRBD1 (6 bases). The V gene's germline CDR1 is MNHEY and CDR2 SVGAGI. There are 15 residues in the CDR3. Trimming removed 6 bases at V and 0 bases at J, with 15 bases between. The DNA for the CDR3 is TGTGCCAGCAGCCTGGGCTACAGGGACTCCTACGAGCAGTACTTC. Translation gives CASSLGYRDSYEQYF.

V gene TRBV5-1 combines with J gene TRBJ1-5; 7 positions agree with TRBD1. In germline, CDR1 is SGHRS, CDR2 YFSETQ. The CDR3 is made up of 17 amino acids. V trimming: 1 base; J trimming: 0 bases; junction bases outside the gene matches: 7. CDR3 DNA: TGCGCCAGCAGCTTGATCACCGGGACAGATAGCAATCAGCCCCAGCATTTT. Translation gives CASSLITGTDSNQPQHF. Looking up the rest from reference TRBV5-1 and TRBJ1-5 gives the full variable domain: KAGVTQTPRYLIKTRGQQVTLSCSPISGHRSVSWYQQTPGQGLQFLFEYFSETQRNKGNFPGRFSGRQFSNSRSEMNVSTLELGDSALYLCASSLITGTDSNQPQHFGDGTRLSIL.

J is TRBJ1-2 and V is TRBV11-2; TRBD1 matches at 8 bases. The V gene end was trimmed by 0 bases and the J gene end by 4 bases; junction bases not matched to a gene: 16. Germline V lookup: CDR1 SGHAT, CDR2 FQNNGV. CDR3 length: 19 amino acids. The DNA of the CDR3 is TGTGCCAGCAGCTTAGAGACCGACCGGAAGGGACAGGCGAGCTATGGCTACACCTTC. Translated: CASSLETDRKGQASYGYTF.

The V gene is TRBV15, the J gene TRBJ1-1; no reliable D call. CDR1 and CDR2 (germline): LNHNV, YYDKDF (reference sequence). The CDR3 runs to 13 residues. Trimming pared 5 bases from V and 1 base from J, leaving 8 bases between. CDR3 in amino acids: CATSGHKNTEAFF. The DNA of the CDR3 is TGTGCCACCAGCGGCCATAAGAACACTGAAGCTTTCTTT.

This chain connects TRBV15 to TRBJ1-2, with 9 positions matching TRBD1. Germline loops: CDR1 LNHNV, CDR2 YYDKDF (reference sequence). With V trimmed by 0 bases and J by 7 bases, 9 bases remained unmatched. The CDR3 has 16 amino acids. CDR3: CATSRDRSPTGGGYTF. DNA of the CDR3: TGTGCCACCAGCAGAGATCGGTCCCCGACAGGGGGTGGCTACACCTTC.

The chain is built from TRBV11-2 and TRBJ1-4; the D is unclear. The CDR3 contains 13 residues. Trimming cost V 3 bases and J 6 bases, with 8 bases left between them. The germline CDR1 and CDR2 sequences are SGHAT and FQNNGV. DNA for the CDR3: TGTGCCAGCAGCTTGTGGGAGGATGAAAAACTGTTTTTT. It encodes CASSLWEDEKLFF.

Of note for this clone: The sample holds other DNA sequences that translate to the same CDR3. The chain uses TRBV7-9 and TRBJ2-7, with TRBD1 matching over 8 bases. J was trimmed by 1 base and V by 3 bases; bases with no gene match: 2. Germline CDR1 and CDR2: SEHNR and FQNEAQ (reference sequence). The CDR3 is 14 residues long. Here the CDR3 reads CASSLGQASYEQYF. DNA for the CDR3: TGTGCCAGCAGCTTGGGACAGGCATCCTACGAGCAGTACTTC.

The CDR3 sequence: CAWSVGRAGNTIYF. The CDR3 DNA is TGTGCCTGGAGTGTGGGGCGTGCTGGAAACACCATATATTTT. This rearrangement joins TRBV30 to TRBJ1-3; possibly TRBD1 for D (5 bases). The length of the CDR3 is 14 residues. Trimming pared 0 bases from V and 2 bases from J, leaving 8 bases between. CDR1 and CDR2 from the germline V gene are GTSNPN and SVGIG (reference sequence). The complete variable domain, with remaining parts taken from reference TRBV30 and TRBJ1-3, reads SQTIHQWPATLVQPVGSPLSLECTVEGTSNPNLYWYRQAAGRGLQLLFYSVGIGQISSEVPQNLSASRPQDRQFILSSKKLLLSDSGFYLCAWSVGRAGNTIYFGEGSWLTVV.

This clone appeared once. CDR3 protein: CASRPTGPRDYGYTF. The CDR3 bases are TGTGCCAGCAGACCGACCGGGCCGAGGGACTATGGCTACACCTTC. The chain has TRBV6-6 and TRBJ1-2; D gene ambiguous. Trimming took 6 bases from V and 3 from J, leaving 17 bases between them. Looked up from germline, CDR1 is MNHNY and CDR2 is SVGAGI (reference sequence). The CDR3 extends over 15 amino acids.

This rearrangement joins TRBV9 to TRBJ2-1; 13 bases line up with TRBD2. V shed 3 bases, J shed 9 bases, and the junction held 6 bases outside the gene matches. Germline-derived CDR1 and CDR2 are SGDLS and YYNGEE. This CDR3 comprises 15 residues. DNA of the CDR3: TGTGCCAGCAGCGCCGAGACTAGCGGGGGGTCTGAGCAGTTCTTC. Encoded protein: CASSAETSGGSEQFF.

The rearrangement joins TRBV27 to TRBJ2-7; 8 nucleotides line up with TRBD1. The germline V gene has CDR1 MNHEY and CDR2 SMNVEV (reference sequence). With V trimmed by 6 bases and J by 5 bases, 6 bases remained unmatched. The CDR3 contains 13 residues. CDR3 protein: CASRFLTGDEQYF. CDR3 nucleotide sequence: TGTGCCAGCAGATTCCTGACAGGGGACGAGCAGTACTTC.

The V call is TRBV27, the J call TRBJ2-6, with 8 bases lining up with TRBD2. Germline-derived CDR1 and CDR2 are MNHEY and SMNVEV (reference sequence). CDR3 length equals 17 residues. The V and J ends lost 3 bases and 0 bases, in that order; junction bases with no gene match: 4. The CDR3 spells CASSFSGGSSGANVLTF. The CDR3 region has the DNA TGTGCCAGCAGTTTCAGCGGGGGTAGCTCTGGGGCCAACGTCCTGACTTTC.

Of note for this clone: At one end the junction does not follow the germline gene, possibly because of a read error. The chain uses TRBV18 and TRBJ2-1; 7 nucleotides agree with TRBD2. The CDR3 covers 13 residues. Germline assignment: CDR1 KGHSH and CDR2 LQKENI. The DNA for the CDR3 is TGTGCCAGCTCACCACCGGGGCAGGTGCTAGCGGTCTTC. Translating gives CASSPPGQVLAVF.

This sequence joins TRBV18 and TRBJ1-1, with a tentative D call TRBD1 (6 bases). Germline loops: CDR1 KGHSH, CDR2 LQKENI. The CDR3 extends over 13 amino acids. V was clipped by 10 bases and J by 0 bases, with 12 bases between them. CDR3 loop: CATSQGMNTEAFF. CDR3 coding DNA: TGTGCCACTTCACAGGGCATGAACACTGAAGCTTTCTTT.

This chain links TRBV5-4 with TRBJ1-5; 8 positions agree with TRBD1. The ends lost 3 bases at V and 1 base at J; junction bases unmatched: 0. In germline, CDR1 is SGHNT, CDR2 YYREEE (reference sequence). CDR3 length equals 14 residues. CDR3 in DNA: TGTGCCAGCAGCTCAGGGGGCAGCAATCAGCCCCAGCATTTT. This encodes CASSSGGSNQPQHF.

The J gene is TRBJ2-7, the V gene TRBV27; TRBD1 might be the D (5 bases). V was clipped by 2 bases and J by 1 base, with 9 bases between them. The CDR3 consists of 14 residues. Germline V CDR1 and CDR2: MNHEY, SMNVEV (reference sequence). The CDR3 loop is CASSLRQWSYEQYF. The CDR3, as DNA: TGTGCCAGCAGTTTACGACAGTGGTCCTACGAGCAGTACTTC.

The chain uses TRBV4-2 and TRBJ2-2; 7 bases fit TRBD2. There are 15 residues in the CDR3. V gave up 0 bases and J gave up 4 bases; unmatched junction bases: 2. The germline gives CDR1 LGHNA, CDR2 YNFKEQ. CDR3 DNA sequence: TGTGCCAGCAGCCAAGAGGGGGGGAGCACCGGGGAGCTGTTTTTT. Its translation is CASSQEGGSTGELFF.